The clone carrying this T cell receptor beta chain was observed a handful of times. What it recognizes is unknown. This record comes from a study of cytomegalovirus exposure and HLA in healthy donors. V was pared by 2 bases and J by 1 base, with 8 bases between. The V gene's germline CDR1 is SEHNR and CDR2 FQNEAQ (reference sequence). The CDR3 contains 14 residues. Researchers ran the PCR with 60 Vbeta and 13 Jbeta primers. Sequencing was performed with immunoSEQ multiplex PCR; in TCRdb, only in-frame clones are kept and a portion is missing. This table holds roughly 52,000 clones, about 80% found once. Findings and limits, study-wide: The classifier, whose performance was assessed in both the original and validation cohorts, reportedly diagnosed cytomegalovirus status with high specificity and sensitivity. CMV serostatus alone was available as immune exposure information. Several V segments, TRBV6-2 and TRBV6-3 among them, could not be told apart and were dropped. Usually a TCR sequence was rare, but some public TCRs were found in many donors.

The chain joins TRBV7-9 to TRBJ1-1; D is ambiguous. The clonotype comes from a female donor in good health and CMV-seronegative. The source material was PBMCs. CDR3 loop: CASSLLGGNTEAFF. CDR3 sequence (DNA): TGTGCCAGCAGCTTATTGGGAGGGAACACTGAAGCTTTCTTT.